What follows is one TCR beta chain and its context. This entry belongs to a study of blood T cell repertoires in COVID-19. Study information: Samples of COVID-19 (acute and convalescent) were obtained from the United States, Italy and Spain. T cells, B-cell-depleted T cells, or PBMCs provided the cDNA or gDNA that served as material.

CDR1 and CDR2 from the germline V gene are SGHVS and FQNEAQ. V was clipped by 5 bases and J by 1 base, with 14 bases between them. CDR3 length: 15 residues. Methods used by the authors: For nucleated cells, counts were estimated from reference gene primer amplification. Produced via immunoSEQ multiplex PCR; TCRdb's table is partial and in-frame only. V and J calls and clone size are as listed in that table; D and trimming were resolved from the DNA. The repertoire holds 80,000 or so clones, with around 89% as singletons. The rearrangement links TRBV7-8 to TRBJ2-5; the D gene is possibly TRBD1 (5 bases). This sequence originates from a human donor in a cohort sampled during active COVID-19. Sequences were obtained from peripheral blood. CDR3 sequence (DNA): TGTGCCAGCAGCCGTGGTAGGGGATCCCAAGAGACCCAGTACTTC. It encodes CASSRGRGSQETQYF.